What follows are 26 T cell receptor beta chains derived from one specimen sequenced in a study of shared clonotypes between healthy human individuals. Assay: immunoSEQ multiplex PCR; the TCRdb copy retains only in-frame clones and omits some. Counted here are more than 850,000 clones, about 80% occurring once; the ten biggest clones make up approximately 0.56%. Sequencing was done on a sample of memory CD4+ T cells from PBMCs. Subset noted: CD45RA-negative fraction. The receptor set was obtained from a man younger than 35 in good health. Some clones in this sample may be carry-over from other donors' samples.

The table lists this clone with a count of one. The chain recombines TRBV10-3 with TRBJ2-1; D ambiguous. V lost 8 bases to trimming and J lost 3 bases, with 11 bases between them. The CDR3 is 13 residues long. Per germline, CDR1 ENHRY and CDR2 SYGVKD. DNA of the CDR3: TGTGCCATCGTTAGTGCCGACTACAATGAGCAGTTCTTC. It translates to CAIVSADYNEQFF.

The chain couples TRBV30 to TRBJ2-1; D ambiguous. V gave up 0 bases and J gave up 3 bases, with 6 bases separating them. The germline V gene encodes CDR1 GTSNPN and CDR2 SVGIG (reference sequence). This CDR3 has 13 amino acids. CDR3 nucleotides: TGTGCCTGGAGTGTAAATCTCTACAATGAGCAGTTCTTC. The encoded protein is CAWSVNLYNEQFF.

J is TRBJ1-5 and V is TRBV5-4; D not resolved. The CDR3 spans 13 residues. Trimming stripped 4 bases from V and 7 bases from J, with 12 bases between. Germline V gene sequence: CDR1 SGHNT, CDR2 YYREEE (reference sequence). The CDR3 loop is CASSQWMAQPQHF. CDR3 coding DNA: TGTGCCAGCAGCCAATGGATGGCACAGCCCCAGCATTTT.

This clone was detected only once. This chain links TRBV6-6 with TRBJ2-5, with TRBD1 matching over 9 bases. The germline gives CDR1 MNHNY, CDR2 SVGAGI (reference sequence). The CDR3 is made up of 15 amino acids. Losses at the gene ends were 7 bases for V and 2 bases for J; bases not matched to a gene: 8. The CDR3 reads CASKYRGRGQETQYF. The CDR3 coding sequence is TGTGCCAGCAAGTACAGGGGGCGCGGACAAGAGACCCAGTACTTC.

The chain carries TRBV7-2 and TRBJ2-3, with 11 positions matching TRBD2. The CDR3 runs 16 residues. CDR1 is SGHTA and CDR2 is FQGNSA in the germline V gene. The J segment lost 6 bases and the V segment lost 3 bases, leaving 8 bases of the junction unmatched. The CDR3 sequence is CASSFWVSGRGDTQYF. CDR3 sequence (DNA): TGTGCCAGCAGCTTTTGGGTTAGCGGGAGGGGCGATACGCAGTATTTT.

CDR3 sequence reads: CASSVGPRLAIYEQYF. CDR3 nucleotides: TGTGCCAGCAGCGTAGGTCCGAGACTAGCAATCTACGAGCAGTACTTC. The chain employs TRBV9 and TRBJ2-7; 7 positions agree with TRBD2. V trimming: 0 bases; J trimming: 3 bases; junction bases outside the gene matches: 9. This CDR3 has 16 residues. Per germline, CDR1 SGDLS and CDR2 YYNGEE.

The chain's CDR3 is CASSSPPSSTDTQYF. The CDR3 DNA is TGTGCCAGCAGCTCCCCCCCAAGTAGCACAGATACGCAGTATTTT. The V call is TRBV5-6, the J call TRBJ2-3; D remains unclear. Germline CDR1 SGHDT, CDR2 YYEEEE. The CDR3 is 15 residues long. Trimming removed 3 bases at V and 0 bases at J, with 11 bases between.

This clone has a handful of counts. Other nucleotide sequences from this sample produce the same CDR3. CDR3 coding DNA: TGTGCCAGCTCACCTTCGGGGGATGAGCAGTTCTTC. The encoded protein is CASSPSGDEQFF. The rearrangement joins TRBV18 to TRBJ2-1, with D possibly being TRBD2 (6 bases). Germline CDR1 and CDR2: KGHSH and LQKENI. The CDR3 loop spans 12 amino acids. The V and J ends lost 3 bases and 8 bases respectively, with 8 bases between them.

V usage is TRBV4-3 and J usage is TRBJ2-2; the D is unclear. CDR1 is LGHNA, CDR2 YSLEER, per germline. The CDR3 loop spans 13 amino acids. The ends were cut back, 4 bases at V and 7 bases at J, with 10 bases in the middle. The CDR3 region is CASSLDLGGELFF. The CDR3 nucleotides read TGCGCCAGCAGCCTAGACCTAGGCGGGGAGCTGTTTTTT.

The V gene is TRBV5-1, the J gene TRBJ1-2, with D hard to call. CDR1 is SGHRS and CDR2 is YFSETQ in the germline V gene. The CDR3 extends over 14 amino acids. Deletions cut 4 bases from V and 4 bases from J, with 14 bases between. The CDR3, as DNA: TGCGCCAGCAGCCTAGACACCCAAGCCTATGGCTACACCTTC. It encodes CASSLDTQAYGYTF.

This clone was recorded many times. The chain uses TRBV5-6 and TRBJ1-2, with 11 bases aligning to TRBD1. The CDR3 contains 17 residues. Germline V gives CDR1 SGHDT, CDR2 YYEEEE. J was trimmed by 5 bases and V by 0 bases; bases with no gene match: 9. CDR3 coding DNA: TGTGCCAGCAGCTTGGAATGGGGGACAGGGGGAAATTATGGCTACACCTTC. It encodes CASSLEWGTGGNYGYTF.

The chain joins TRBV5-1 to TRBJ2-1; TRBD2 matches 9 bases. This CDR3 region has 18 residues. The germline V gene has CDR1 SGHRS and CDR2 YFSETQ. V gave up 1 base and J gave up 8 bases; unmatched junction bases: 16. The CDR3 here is CASSLRSPRREGGDEQFF. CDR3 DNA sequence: TGCGCCAGCAGCTTGAGGAGCCCGAGGCGGGAGGGGGGCGATGAGCAGTTCTTC.

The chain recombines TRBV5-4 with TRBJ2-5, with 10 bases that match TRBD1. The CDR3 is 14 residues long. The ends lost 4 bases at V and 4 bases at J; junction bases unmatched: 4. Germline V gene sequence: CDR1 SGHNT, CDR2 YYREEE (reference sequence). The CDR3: CASSDGQGGETQYF. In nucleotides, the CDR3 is TGTGCCAGCAGCGACGGACAGGGGGGAGAGACCCAGTACTTC.

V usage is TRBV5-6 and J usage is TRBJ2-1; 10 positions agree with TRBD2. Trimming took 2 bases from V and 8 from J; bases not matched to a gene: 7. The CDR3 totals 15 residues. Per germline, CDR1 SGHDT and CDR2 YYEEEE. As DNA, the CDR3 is TGTGCCAGCAGCTTATCGCCTAGCGGGAGCTATGAGCAGTTCTTC. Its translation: CASSLSPSGSYEQFF.

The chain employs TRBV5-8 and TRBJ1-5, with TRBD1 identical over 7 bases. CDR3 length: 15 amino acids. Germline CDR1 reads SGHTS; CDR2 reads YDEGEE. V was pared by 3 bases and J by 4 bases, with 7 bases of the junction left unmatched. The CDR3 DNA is TGTGCCAGCAGCTCCCGGGACAGCGCTAATCAGCCCCAGCATTTT. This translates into CASSSRDSANQPQHF.

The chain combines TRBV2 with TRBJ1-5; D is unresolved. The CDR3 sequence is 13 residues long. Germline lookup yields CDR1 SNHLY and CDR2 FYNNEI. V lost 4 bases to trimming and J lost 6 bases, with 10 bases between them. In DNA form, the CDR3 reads TGTGCCAGCAGTGGGGTGGTACCTCAGCCCCAGCATTTT. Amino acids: CASSGVVPQPQHF.

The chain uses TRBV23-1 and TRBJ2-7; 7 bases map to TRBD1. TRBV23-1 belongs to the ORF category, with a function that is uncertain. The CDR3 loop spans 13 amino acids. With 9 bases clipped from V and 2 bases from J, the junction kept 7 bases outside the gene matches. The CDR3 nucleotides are TGCGCCAGACTAAGGGACAGACCCTACGAGCAGTACTTC. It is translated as CARLRDRPYEQYF.

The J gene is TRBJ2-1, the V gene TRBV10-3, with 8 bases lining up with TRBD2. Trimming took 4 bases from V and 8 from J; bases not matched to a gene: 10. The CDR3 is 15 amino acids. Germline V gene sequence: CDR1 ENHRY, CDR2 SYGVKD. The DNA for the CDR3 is TGTGCCATCAGTGGGATAGCGGGAAAAGGCGATGAGCAGTTCTTC. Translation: CAISGIAGKGDEQFF.

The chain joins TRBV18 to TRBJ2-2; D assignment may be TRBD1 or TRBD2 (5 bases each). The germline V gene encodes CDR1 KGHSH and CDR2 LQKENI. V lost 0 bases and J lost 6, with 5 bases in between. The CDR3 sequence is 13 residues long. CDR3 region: CASSPPGAGELFF. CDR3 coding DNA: TGTGCCAGCTCACCACCGGGGGCCGGGGAGCTGTTTTTT.

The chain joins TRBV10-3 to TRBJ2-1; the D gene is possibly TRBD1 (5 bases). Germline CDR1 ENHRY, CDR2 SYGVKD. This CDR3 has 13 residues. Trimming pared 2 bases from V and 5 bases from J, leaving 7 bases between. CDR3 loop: CAISEQQDNEQFF. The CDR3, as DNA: TGTGCCATCAGTGAGCAACAGGACAATGAGCAGTTCTTC.

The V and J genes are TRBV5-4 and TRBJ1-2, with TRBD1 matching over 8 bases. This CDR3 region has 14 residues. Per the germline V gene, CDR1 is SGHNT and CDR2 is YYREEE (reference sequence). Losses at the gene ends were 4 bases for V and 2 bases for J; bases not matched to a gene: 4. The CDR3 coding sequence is TGTGCCAGCAGCCCGGACAGGGCCAACTATGGCTACACCTTC. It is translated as CASSPDRANYGYTF.

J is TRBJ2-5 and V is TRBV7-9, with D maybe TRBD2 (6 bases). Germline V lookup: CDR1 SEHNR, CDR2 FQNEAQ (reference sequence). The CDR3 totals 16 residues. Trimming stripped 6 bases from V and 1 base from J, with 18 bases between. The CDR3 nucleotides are TGTGCCAGCAGGGTAGTGGTAAGCGGGCCCCAAGAGACCCAGTACTTC. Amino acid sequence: CASRVVVSGPQETQYF.

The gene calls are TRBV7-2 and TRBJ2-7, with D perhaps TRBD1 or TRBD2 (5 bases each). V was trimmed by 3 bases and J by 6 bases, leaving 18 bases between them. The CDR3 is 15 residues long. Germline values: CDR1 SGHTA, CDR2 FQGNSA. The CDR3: CASSFSREYQREQYF. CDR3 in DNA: TGTGCCAGCAGCTTTTCCAGGGAGTATCAACGCGAGCAGTACTTC. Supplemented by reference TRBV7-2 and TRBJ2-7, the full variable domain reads GAGVSQSPSNKVTEKGKDVELRCDPISGHTALYWYRQSLGQGLEFLIYFQGNSAPDKSGLPSDRFSAERTGGSVSTLTIQRTQQEDSAVYLCASSFSREYQREQYFGPGTRLTVT.

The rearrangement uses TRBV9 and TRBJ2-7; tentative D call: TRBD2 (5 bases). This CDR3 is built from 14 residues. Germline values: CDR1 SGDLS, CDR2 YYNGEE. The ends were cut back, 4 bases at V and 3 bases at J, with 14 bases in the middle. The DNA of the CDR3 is TGTGCCAGCAGCCCTCTCGGGAACAGCTACGAGCAGTACTTC. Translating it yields CASSPLGNSYEQYF. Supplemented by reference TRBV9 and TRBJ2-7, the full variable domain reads DSGVTQTPKHLITATGQRVTLRCSPRSGDLSVYWYQQSLDQGLQFLIQYYNGEERAKGNILERFSAQQFPDLHSELNLSSLELGDSALYFCASSPLGNSYEQYFGPGTRLTVT.

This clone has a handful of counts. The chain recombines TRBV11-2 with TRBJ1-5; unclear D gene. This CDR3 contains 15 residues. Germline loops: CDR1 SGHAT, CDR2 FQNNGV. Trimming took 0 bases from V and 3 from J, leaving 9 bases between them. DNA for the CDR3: TGTGCCAGCAGCTTAGAATCTGGTAACAATCAGCCCCAGCATTTT. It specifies CASSLESGNNQPQHF.

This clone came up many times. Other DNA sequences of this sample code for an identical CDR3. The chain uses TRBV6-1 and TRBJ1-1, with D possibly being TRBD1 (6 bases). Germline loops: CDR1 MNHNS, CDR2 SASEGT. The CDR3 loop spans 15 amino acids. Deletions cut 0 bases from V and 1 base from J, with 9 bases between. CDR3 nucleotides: TGTGCCAGCAGTGAAGCGGGGACAACGAACACTGAAGCTTTCTTT. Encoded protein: CASSEAGTTNTEAFF.